Listed here are 22 T cell receptor beta chains from one sample, sequenced in a study of CD8 T cells in Susac syndrome. Reverse transcription of roughly 0.5 to 1 ug RNA was carried out with random hexamers. MiXCR, applied by TCRdb to the immunoSEQ multiplex PCR reads, yields one record per CDR3 protein. Of roughly 400,000 distinct CDR3 sequences listed, 85% are singletons. The sequenced sample was CD8+ T cells from PBMCs. The receptor set was obtained from a human donor with multiple sclerosis.

This sequence joins TRBV30 and TRBJ1-1; unclear D gene. Deletions cut 6 bases from V and 3 bases from J, with 14 bases between. The germline CDR1 and CDR2 sequences are GTSNPN and SVGIG (reference sequence). CDR3 length: 13 residues. The DNA for the CDR3 is TGTGCCTGTCCCGGGCCCCGACACACTGAAGCTTTCTTT. Encoded protein: CACPGPRHTEAFF.

This rearrangement joins TRBV2 to TRBJ2-6; D remains unclear. CDR3 size: 18 residues. The V end was cut by 3 bases, the J end by 0 bases, with 15 bases between. Germline CDR1 reads SNHLY; CDR2 reads FYNNEI. The CDR3 DNA follows: TGTGCCAGCAGTGACACAGTGGGTGATGGCTCTGGGGCCAACGTCCTGACTTTC. This translates into CASSDTVGDGSGANVLTF.

Only one count was recorded for this clonotype. The V and J genes are TRBV9 and TRBJ2-1, with TRBD2 matching over 8 bases. The CDR3 length is 17 residues. Germline V gene data show CDR1 as SGDLS and CDR2 as YYNGEE. V lost 1 base, J lost 3 bases, and 9 bases stayed unmatched. The CDR3 nucleotides read TGTGCCAGCAGCGTAAGGCTAGCGGGCGGGAACTACAATGAGCAGTTCTTC. Translating it yields CASSVRLAGGNYNEQFF.

V gene TRBV4-1 combines with J gene TRBJ2-7; no reliable D call. CDR1 MGHRA and CDR2 YSYEKL come from the germline V gene. Trimming left V 0 bases short and J 1 base short, with 10 bases between. There are 15 residues in the CDR3. DNA of the CDR3: TGCGCCAGCAGCCAAGATCCCGGCAGGTCCTACGAGCAGTACTTC. This sequence encodes CASSQDPGRSYEQYF.

V and J are TRBV20-1 and TRBJ2-6; 10 nucleotides match TRBD1. The CDR3 totals 16 residues. V lost 6 bases to trimming and J lost 1 base; unmatched junction nucleotides: 6. Germline CDR1 reads DFQATT; CDR2 reads SNEGSKA (reference sequence). CDR3 nucleotide sequence: TGCAGTGCAACCGGGACAGGGGCATCTGGGGCCAACGTCCTGACTTTC. This encodes CSATGTGASGANVLTF.

In DNA form, the CDR3 reads TGTGCCAGCAGCTTTCGCGCTAGCTCCTACAATGAGCAGTTCTTC. As protein: CASSFRASSYNEQFF. The chain uses TRBV7-6 and TRBJ2-1; no clear D gene. The length of the CDR3 is 15 residues. The germline V gene has CDR1 SGHVS and CDR2 FNYEAQ. Trimming stripped 3 bases from V and 0 bases from J, with 9 bases between. The variable domain in full, completed from reference TRBV7-6 and TRBJ2-1, reads GAGVSQSPRYKVTKRGQDVALRCDPISGHVSLYWYRQALGQGPEFLTYFNYEAQQDKSGLPNDRFSAERPEGSISTLTIQRTEQRDSAMYRCASSFRASSYNEQFFGPGTRLTVL.

The CDR3 region is CASSLAGPGADTQYF. The CDR3, as DNA: TGTGCCAGCAGCTTAGCAGGGCCCGGGGCAGATACGCAGTATTTT. V is TRBV11-2 and J is TRBJ2-3; D could derive from TRBD1 or TRBD2 (5 bases each). Germline-derived CDR1 and CDR2 are SGHAT and FQNNGV. V was pared by 1 base and J by 4 bases, with 12 bases between. The CDR3 extends over 15 amino acids.

The genes are TRBV7-9 and TRBJ2-3; 10 bases agree with TRBD1. The V and J ends lost 5 bases and 3 bases, in that order; junction bases with no gene match: 5. The CDR3 length is 15 residues. Per germline, CDR1 SEHNR and CDR2 FQNEAQ (reference sequence). The CDR3 coding sequence is TGTGCCAGCAGCGCAGGACAGGGGGAAACAGATACGCAGTATTTT. It specifies CASSAGQGETDTQYF.

This chain connects TRBV18 to TRBJ2-1, with 7 nucleotides matching TRBD2. Germline lookup yields CDR1 KGHSH and CDR2 LQKENI. V dropped 4 bases and J dropped 5; count of bases not matched to a gene: 5. The length of the CDR3 is 14 residues. Here the CDR3 DNA reads TGTGCCAGCTCACGCGGGGAGGGCGACAATGAGCAGTTCTTC. Encoded protein: CASSRGEGDNEQFF.

This clonotype was found once. The rearrangement joins TRBV4-1 to TRBJ1-1, with 7 bases that match TRBD1. Unmatched junction bases numbered 8, after V lost 8 bases and J lost 5 bases. This CDR3 is built from 13 residues. The germline V gene encodes CDR1 MGHRA and CDR2 YSYEKL. The CDR3 DNA reads TGCGCCAGCGGAAGAGGGGGCGGAACTGAAGCTTTCTTT. This gives the protein CASGRGGGTEAFF.

This chain joins TRBV5-1 and TRBJ2-4; 9 positions match TRBD1. The CDR3 consists of 15 residues. CDR1 and CDR2 (germline): SGHRS, YFSETQ. Germline trimming cut 4 bases from V and 5 bases from J; bases unmatched to any gene: 7. The DNA for the CDR3 is TGCGCCAGCAGCCACGGGACAGGGTCGGAAAACATTCAGTACTTC. Protein sequence: CASSHGTGSENIQYF.

The rearrangement links TRBV12-5 to TRBJ1-1; 8 bases fit TRBD1. J gave up 4 bases and V 7 bases, and 11 bases lay outside the gene matches. The CDR3 covers 15 residues. The germline V gene has CDR1 LGHNT and CDR2 FRNRAP. CDR3 region: CASAFTGGLVTEAFF. CDR3 sequence (DNA): TGTGCTAGTGCTTTCACAGGGGGATTGGTCACTGAAGCTTTCTTT. The full variable domain, with the rest looked up from reference TRBV12-5 and TRBJ1-1, is DARVTQTPRHKVTEMGQEVTMRCQPILGHNTVFWYRQTMMQGLELLAYFRNRAPLDDSGMPKDRFSAEMPDATLATLKIQPSEPRDSAVYFCASAFTGGLVTEAFFGQGTRLTVV.

The sample holds one count of this clonotype. J is TRBJ1-1 and V is TRBV15; D remains unclear. V was pared by 0 bases and J by 3 bases, with 5 bases between. The germline gives CDR1 LNHNV, CDR2 YYDKDF (reference sequence). The CDR3 totals 13 residues. In nucleotides, the CDR3 is TGTGCCACCAGCAGAGATGGGGACACTGAAGCTTTCTTT. Translating gives CATSRDGDTEAFF.

CDR3 sequence reads: CASSRRQGVNEQYF. CDR3 coding DNA: TGTGCCAGCAGTAGACGACAGGGGGTCAACGAGCAGTACTTC. The chain recombines TRBV6-5 with TRBJ2-7; 9 bases are a match to TRBD1. The V segment lost 5 bases and the J segment 5 bases; nucleotides outside the gene matches: 7. Germline V gives CDR1 MNHEY, CDR2 SVGAGI. CDR3 length: 14 residues.

The chain joins TRBV7-9 to TRBJ2-1, with 10 bases fitting TRBD2. The CDR3 runs 14 residues. Germline-derived CDR1 and CDR2 are SEHNR and FQNEAQ (reference sequence). DNA for the CDR3: TGTGCTGCAAACGGGACTAGCGAATACCATGAGCAGTTCTTC. Residues: CAANGTSEYHEQFF.

This sequence joins TRBV4-1 and TRBJ1-5; 8 bases fit TRBD1. The CDR3 runs 15 residues. Germline CDR1 is MGHRA and CDR2 is YSYEKL. V gave up 5 bases and J gave up 1 base; unmatched junction bases: 4. The chain's CDR3 is CASSLDRASNQPQHF. CDR3 nucleotides: TGCGCCAGCAGCTTGGACAGGGCGAGCAATCAGCCCCAGCATTTT.

The CDR3 sequence is CSAREGGGQETQYF. The CDR3 nucleotides read TGCAGTGCTAGAGAAGGGGGGGGCCAAGAGACCCAGTACTTC. The chain combines TRBV20-1 with TRBJ2-5; D is perhaps TRBD2 (7 bases). Germline V gene lookup returns CDR1 DFQATT and CDR2 SNEGSKA (reference sequence). The CDR3 length is 14 residues. The ends were cut back, 0 bases at V and 1 base at J, with 9 bases in the middle.

The J gene is TRBJ2-7, the V gene TRBV6-1; 13 nucleotides line up with TRBD2. Germline assignment: CDR1 MNHNS and CDR2 SASEGT. The CDR3 consists of 16 residues. V trimming: 5 bases; J trimming: 1 base; junction bases outside the gene matches: 5. The CDR3 DNA reads TGTGCCAGCAGTCCAGGGACTAGCGGGATGTCCTACGAGCAGTACTTC. This gives the protein CASSPGTSGMSYEQYF.

On this clonotype: Compared with germline, one end of the junction differs, possibly owing to a read error. V gene TRBV6-1 combines with J gene TRBJ2-7, with D perhaps matching TRBD2 (5 bases). The germline V gene encodes CDR1 MNHNS and CDR2 SASEGT. The CDR3 extends over 14 amino acids. The CDR3 spells CAGSELGGLNEQYF. The CDR3 DNA follows: TGTGCCGGCAGTGAACTAGGCGGGCTGAACGAGCAGTACTTC.

The chain employs TRBV27 and TRBJ2-3; TRBD2 agrees at 7 bases. Germline-derived CDR1 and CDR2 are MNHEY and SMNVEV (reference sequence). J was trimmed by 2 bases and V by 4 bases; bases with no gene match: 3. This CDR3 comprises 14 residues. CDR3 amino acids: CASSWGGATDTQYF. The CDR3 DNA follows: TGTGCCAGCAGTTGGGGAGGGGCCACAGATACGCAGTATTTT.

The chain couples TRBV2 to TRBJ2-6; D possibly matches TRBD1 or TRBD2 (5 bases each). The V and J ends lost 3 bases and 0 bases respectively, with 6 bases between them. Germline lookup yields CDR1 SNHLY and CDR2 FYNNEI. This CDR3 has 15 residues. DNA for the CDR3: TGTGCCAGCAGTGAGGGGACCTCTGGGGCCAACGTCCTGACTTTC. This gives the protein CASSEGTSGANVLTF.

This sequence joins TRBV11-1 and TRBJ2-3, with TRBD2 matching 15 bases. CDR3 size: 21 residues. The junction had 18 bases not matched to a gene; V was cut back by 5 bases and J by 3 bases. The germline gives CDR1 SGHAT, CDR2 FQDESV (reference sequence). Here the CDR3 DNA reads TGTGCCAGCAGCCATGCCCCGGGACTAGCGGGAGGACAGAGAGTTACAGATACGCAGTATTTT. This translates into CASSHAPGLAGGQRVTDTQYF.